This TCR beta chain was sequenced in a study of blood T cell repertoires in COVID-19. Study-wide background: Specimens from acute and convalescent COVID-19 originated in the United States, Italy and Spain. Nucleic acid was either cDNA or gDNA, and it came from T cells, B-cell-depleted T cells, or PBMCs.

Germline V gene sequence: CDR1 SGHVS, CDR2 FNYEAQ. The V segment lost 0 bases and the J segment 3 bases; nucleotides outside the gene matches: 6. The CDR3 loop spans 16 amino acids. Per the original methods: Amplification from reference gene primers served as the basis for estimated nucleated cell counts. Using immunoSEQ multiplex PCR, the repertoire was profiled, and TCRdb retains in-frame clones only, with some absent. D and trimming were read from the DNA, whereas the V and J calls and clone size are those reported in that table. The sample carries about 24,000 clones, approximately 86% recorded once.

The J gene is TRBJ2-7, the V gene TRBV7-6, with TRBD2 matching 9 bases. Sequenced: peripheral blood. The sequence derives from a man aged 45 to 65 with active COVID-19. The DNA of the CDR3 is TGTGCCAGCAGCTTAGCGCCCCTAGCGGGGTTCTACGAGCAGTACTTC. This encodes CASSLAPLAGFYEQYF.